This T cell receptor beta chain was profiled in a study of cytomegalovirus exposure and HLA in healthy donors. The V gene's germline CDR1 is LNHDA and CDR2 SQIVND (reference sequence). With 6 bases removed from V and 3 bases from J, the gap between germline ends came to 11 bases. This CDR3 region has 13 residues. Use of 60 Vbeta and 13 Jbeta primers characterized the PCR. Only in-frame clones appear in the TCRdb table, and some are missing; sequencing was by immunoSEQ multiplex PCR. The sample comprises fewer than 200,000 clones, 68% of which are singletons, and about 2.9% rests with the top ten. This clone was recorded only once.

This TCR derives from a woman in her thirties or forties in good health and CMV-seropositive. The chain combines TRBV19 with TRBJ1-1; tentatively, D is TRBD1 (6 bases). Specimen: PBMCs. The CDR3 spells CASSRRQDTEAFF. For the CDR3, the DNA is TGTGCCAGTAGCCGTCGACAGGACACTGAAGCTTTCTTT.